These T cell receptor beta chains were read from a single sample in a study of blood T cell repertoires in COVID-19. TCRdb keeps only in-frame clones here, not all; method: immunoSEQ multiplex PCR. The repertoire holds under 120,000 clones, with around 87% as singletons. The sample was peripheral blood. The receptors were gathered from an elderly woman with acute or convalescent COVID-19. Both conserved end residues are part of each CDR3. A D gene is named only where the DNA matches it firmly. Some rows have no size entry. The others give once, few or many, or a class for an expanded clone.

>TRBD1|TRBV19|NA|TRBJ2-7
TGTGCCAGTAGTCCTCTGGGACAGGGTGGCTACGAGCAGTACTTC
CASSPLGQGGYEQYF
>TRBD1|TRBV5-1|NA|TRBJ2-2
TGCGCCAGCATTGAAGGGGGCGATTCCGGGGAGCTGTTTTTT
CASIEGGDSGELFF
>TRBD1|TRBV7-9|NA|TRBJ1-4
TGTGCCACCAGACAGGGTAATGAAAAACTGTTTTTT
CATRQGNEKLFF
>NA|TRBV7-8|NA|TRBJ2-5
TGTGCCAGCAGCTTAGGCGCATTTTTAGCTGAAACCCAGTACTTC
CASSLGAFLAETQYF
>TRBD2|TRBV2|NA|TRBJ2-7
TGTGCCAGCAGTGGACTAGCCGGATACGAGCAGTACTTC
CASSGLAGYEQYF
>TRBD2|TRBV29-1|NA|TRBJ2-3
TGCAGCGCCGCGCGATGGGGGGGGACAGATACGCAGTATTTT
CSAARWGGTDTQYF
>TRBD2|TRBV11-3|NA|TRBJ2-3
TGTGCCAGCAGCTTTAGGACTAGCGGGGGCACAGATACGCAGTATTTT
CASSFRTSGGTDTQYF
>NA|TRBV28|once|TRBJ2-1
TGTGCCAGCAGTGACTCTTGGGTGAATGAGCAGTTCTTC
CASSDSWVNEQFF
>NA|TRBV7-9|NA|TRBJ2-7
TGTGCCAGCAGCTTAGGTGAGACTGGCTACGAGCAGTACTTC
CASSLGETGYEQYF
>NA|TRBV7-6|NA|TRBJ2-1
TGTGCCAGCAGCCCTCTCCCCCAGGGGGGAGGCTCCTACAATGAGCAGTTCTTC
CASSPLPQGGGSYNEQFF
>TRBD1|TRBV18|NA|TRBJ2-5
TGTGCCAGCTCACCGGGGACAGGGAAGTACTTC
CASSPGTGKYF
>NA|TRBV7-2|NA|TRBJ1-3
TGTGCCAGCAGCCTAATGGCAGGGGCCTCTGGAAACACCATATATTTT
CASSLMAGASGNTIYF
>NA|TRBV5-1|NA|TRBJ2-7
TGCGCCAGCAGCTTGGAAGCCGGGACTGCATACGAGCAGTACTTC
CASSLEAGTAYEQYF
>TRBD1|TRBV5-1|NA|TRBJ1-1
TGCGCCAGCTCCGCTGAACAGGGGGCCACTGAAGCTTTCTTT
CASSAEQGATEAFF
>TRBD2|TRBV7-2|NA|TRBJ2-3
TGTGCCAGCAATTCTGGACTAGCGGGGAATACGCAGTATTTT
CASNSGLAGNTQYF
>TRBD1|TRBV6-5|NA|TRBJ2-7
TGTGCCAGCAGGGCCGGGACAGGGGTACCGCAGTACTTC
CASRAGTGVPQYF